This entry lists 20 T cell receptor beta chains sequenced from one sample in a study of cytomegalovirus exposure and HLA in healthy donors. The study ran its PCR with 60 Vbeta and 13 Jbeta primers. Profiling relied on immunoSEQ multiplex PCR, and the TCRdb table lists in-frame clones only, not all of them. The sample has around 130,000 clones, roughly 78% seen once. The sample consisted of PBMCs. Source of these receptors: a man aged 30 to 39 in good health and CMV-seronegative.

In its sample, this clone was seen a few times. The rearrangement joins TRBV6-5 to TRBJ1-5, with D possibly matching TRBD1 (6 bases). Looked up from germline, CDR1 is MNHEY and CDR2 is SVGAGI. The CDR3 is made up of 14 amino acids. Trimming stripped 0 bases from V and 5 bases from J, with 8 bases between. CDR3 region: CASSYSQGDQPQHF. Here the CDR3 DNA reads TGTGCCAGCAGTTACTCACAGGGAGATCAGCCCCAGCATTTT.

The chain couples TRBV6-1 to TRBJ2-6; no clear D gene. CDR3 length: 13 residues. Deletions cut 6 bases from V and 2 bases from J, with 5 bases between. The V gene's germline CDR1 is MNHNS and CDR2 SASEGT. The CDR3 nucleotides read TGTGCCAGCAGCAGGCCTGGGGCCAACGTCCTGACTTTC. Translated: CASSRPGANVLTF.

The rearrangement joins TRBV7-6 to TRBJ2-1; weak D call: TRBD1 (5 bases). The germline V gene encodes CDR1 SGHVS and CDR2 FNYEAQ. This CDR3 comprises 14 residues. Trimming pared 2 bases from V and 2 bases from J, leaving 7 bases between. The CDR3 bases are TGTGCCAGCAGCTTATCGACAGCCTACAATGAGCAGTTCTTC. It translates to CASSLSTAYNEQFF.

CDR3 bases: TGTGCCACCGAGGGAGGGGTAAACACTGAAGCTTTCTTT. It codes for CATEGGVNTEAFF. The V and J genes are TRBV6-1 and TRBJ1-1; perhaps TRBD1 as D (5 bases). The ends were cut back, 10 bases at V and 2 bases at J, with 14 bases in the middle. Germline V gene lookup returns CDR1 MNHNS and CDR2 SASEGT. The CDR3 length is 13 residues.

This clone has more than one count but fewer than ten. The rearrangement links TRBV4-2 to TRBJ2-1, with 9 bases fitting TRBD2. CDR3 length equals 15 residues. Germline values: CDR1 LGHNA, CDR2 YNFKEQ. Trimming removed 3 bases from V and 6 bases from J; junction bases left unmatched: 6. The CDR3 coding sequence is TGTGCCAGCAGCCAGCCGGGACTAGCAACCAATGAGCAGTTCTTC. It encodes CASSQPGLATNEQFF.

The rearrangement links TRBV18 to TRBJ2-7; 12 nucleotides match TRBD1. V was pared by 3 bases and J by 6 bases, with 6 bases of the junction left unmatched. This CDR3 has 15 residues. Germline loops: CDR1 KGHSH, CDR2 LQKENI. The CDR3 nucleotides read TGTGCCAGCTCACCGTCCGGGACAGGGGGCTTCGAGCAGTACTTC. It yields the protein CASSPSGTGGFEQYF.

This rearrangement joins TRBV7-9 to TRBJ1-1; no reliable D call. The V gene lost 2 bases and the J gene lost 1 base, with 8 bases spanning the gap. The length of the CDR3 is 14 residues. Germline CDR1 and CDR2: SEHNR and FQNEAQ (reference sequence). The CDR3 bases are TGTGCCAGCAGCTTATGGTTGCGGAACACTGAAGCTTTCTTT. It yields the protein CASSLWLRNTEAFF.

The chain has TRBV19 and TRBJ1-2; D ambiguous. The CDR3 extends over 14 amino acids. V lost 3 bases to trimming and J lost 4 bases, with 12 bases between them. Germline V CDR1 and CDR2: LNHDA, SQIVND (reference sequence). The CDR3, as DNA: TGTGCCAGTAGTATGAAGGGAGCCGGCTATGGCTACACCTTC. Residues: CASSMKGAGYGYTF.

The chain is built from TRBV5-1 and TRBJ1-4; tentatively, D is TRBD1 (6 bases). Per germline, CDR1 SGHRS and CDR2 YFSETQ. This CDR3 has 14 amino acids. Trimming shortened V by 2 bases and J by 6 bases, and 11 bases separated the two germline ends. CDR3 bases: TGCGCCAGCAGCTTCAGGGAGGGGGATGAAAAACTGTTTTTT. This sequence encodes CASSFREGDEKLFF. Based on the CDR3 plus reference TRBV5-1 and TRBJ1-4, the full variable domain is KAGVTQTPRYLIKTRGQQVTLSCSPISGHRSVSWYQQTPGQGLQFLFEYFSETQRNKGNFPGRFSGRQFSNSRSEMNVSTLELGDSALYLCASSFREGDEKLFFGSGTQLSVL.

CDR3 sequence (DNA): TGTGCCAGCAGCCCCAGGGGAGGGAGCTCCTACGAGCAGTACTTC. It translates to CASSPRGGSSYEQYF. The chain has TRBV6-5 and TRBJ2-7; tentatively, D is TRBD2 (7 bases). V was pared by 6 bases and J by 0 bases, with 15 bases between. From germline, CDR1 is MNHEY and CDR2 SVGAGI. The CDR3 is 15 amino acids.

This chain connects TRBV2 to TRBJ2-7; 8 bases are a match to TRBD2. The germline V gene encodes CDR1 SNHLY and CDR2 FYNNEI. Trimming took 5 bases from V and 7 from J; bases not matched to a gene: 16. The CDR3 extends over 16 amino acids. The CDR3 DNA is TGTGCCAGCAGTCCGGTTAGCGGGAACCGGGTGGGAGAGCAGTACTTC. Translation gives CASSPVSGNRVGEQYF.

The V and J genes are TRBV4-1 and TRBJ2-1; 15 bases fit TRBD2. Trimming took 3 bases from V and 14 from J; bases not matched to a gene: 11. Germline V CDR1 and CDR2: MGHRA, YSYEKL. CDR3 length equals 16 residues. The CDR3 region is CASSQLPGLAGGPKFF. The CDR3 region has the DNA TGCGCCAGCAGCCAGTTACCGGGACTAGCGGGGGGTCCGAAGTTCTTC.

This chain uses TRBV5-1 with TRBJ2-5, with D unclear. V shed 0 bases and J shed 5 bases, with 17 bases lying between them. There are 16 residues in the CDR3. Germline V gene data show CDR1 as SGHRS and CDR2 as YFSETQ. CDR3 DNA sequence: TGCGCCAGCAGCTTGGGCTCGGCACCCGCCAGGGAGACCCAGTACTTC. Translated: CASSLGSAPARETQYF.

The V gene is TRBV4-2, the J gene TRBJ2-7, with a tentative D call TRBD2 (5 bases). Trimming took off 1 base at V and 0 bases at J, with 7 bases between the two ends. CDR3 size: 14 residues. CDR1 is LGHNA, CDR2 YNFKEQ, per germline. DNA of the CDR3: TGTGCCAGCAGCCAAGCCCGGGACTCCTACGAGCAGTACTTC. Amino acid sequence: CASSQARDSYEQYF.

The rearrangement joins TRBV7-9 to TRBJ2-7; tentative D call: TRBD2 (6 bases). The V gene's germline CDR1 is SEHNR and CDR2 FQNEAQ (reference sequence). The CDR3 has 14 residues. V gave up 5 bases and J gave up 5 bases, with 16 bases separating them. The CDR3 nucleotides read TGTGCCAGCAGCCCCTCACCCGGGAGCAACGAGCAGTACTTC. This codes for CASSPSPGSNEQYF.

The rearrangement links TRBV7-2 to TRBJ1-2, with D possibly TRBD1 on 6 matching bases. Germline V CDR1 and CDR2: SGHTA, FQGNSA. CDR3 length equals 13 residues. V was trimmed by 5 bases and J by 4 bases, leaving 11 bases between them. This chain's CDR3 is CASSPDSTYGYTF. The CDR3 DNA sequence: TGTGCCAGCAGCCCGGACAGCACCTATGGCTACACCTTC.

This chain joins TRBV4-2 and TRBJ2-5, with D tentatively TRBD2 (6 bases). The CDR3 runs 15 residues. Trimming removed 1 base from V and 2 bases from J, with 11 bases in between. Germline V lookup: CDR1 LGHNA, CDR2 YNFKEQ. Here the CDR3 DNA reads TGTGCCAGCAGCCAAGTCGCGGCGGGGCAAGAGACCCAGTACTTC. Translated, it gives CASSQVAAGQETQYF.

The chain links TRBV5-8 to TRBJ2-5; the D is unclear. CDR1 is SGHTS and CDR2 is YDEGEE in the germline V gene. Trimming removed 1 base from V and 1 base from J, with 5 bases in between. This CDR3 region has 13 residues. The CDR3: CASSLRVQETQYF. The CDR3 nucleotides are TGTGCCAGCAGCTTGAGAGTCCAAGAGACCCAGTACTTC.

This clone showed up just a few times. The chain couples TRBV29-1 to TRBJ2-1; the D gene is possibly TRBD2 (6 bases). The CDR3 covers 14 residues. Per germline, CDR1 SQVTM and CDR2 ANQGSEA. V lost 4 bases, J lost 2 bases, and 12 bases lay in between. The CDR3 here is CSVVPSVTYNEQFF. The CDR3 DNA sequence: TGCAGCGTTGTTCCTAGCGTGACCTACAATGAGCAGTTCTTC.

The chain has TRBV10-3 and TRBJ2-1; TRBD1 matches at 10 bases. This CDR3 is built from 15 residues. Germline V gives CDR1 ENHRY, CDR2 SYGVKD. The ends lost 5 bases at V and 3 bases at J; junction bases unmatched: 4. Written as DNA, the CDR3 is TGTGCCATCAGTTTATGGGACAGGGGCTACAATGAGCAGTTCTTC. Amino acid sequence: CAISLWDRGYNEQFF.